The 20 T cell receptor beta chains below all came from one sample that was sequenced in a study of PD-L1 blockade in urothelial cancer. TCRdb's table, derived via immunoSEQ multiplex PCR, lists solely in-frame clones and lacks some. The sample includes tens of thousands of clones, about 87% seen only once; the top ten take more than 3%. The sample was PBMCs, taken around atezolizumab (anti-PD-L1) treatment. These receptors were taken from a man aged 50-59 years with urothelial cancer.

The chain combines TRBV2 with TRBJ2-2; D perhaps matches TRBD2 (5 bases). The germline V and J ends were trimmed by 4 bases and 4 bases, with 13 bases remaining between them. This CDR3 has 15 amino acids. Germline V gene lookup returns CDR1 SNHLY and CDR2 FYNNEI. CDR3 amino acids: CASSAYTGGTGELFF. In DNA form, the CDR3 reads TGTGCCAGCAGTGCCTACACCGGAGGCACCGGGGAGCTGTTTTTT.

V is TRBV10-3 and J is TRBJ1-5; maybe TRBD1 (6 bases). In germline, CDR1 is ENHRY, CDR2 SYGVKD. This CDR3 region has 14 residues. The V and J ends lost 8 bases and 6 bases respectively, with 17 bases between them. CDR3 DNA sequence: TGTGCCATCGCAGGGGAACCCGCCGGTCAGCCCCAGCATTTT. Protein sequence: CAIAGEPAGQPQHF.

In nucleotides, the CDR3 is TGTGCCAGTAACCGGGACAGCCACTCCTACGAGCAGTACTTC. Residues: CASNRDSHSYEQYF. The rearrangement joins TRBV19 to TRBJ2-7, with 7 nucleotides matching TRBD1. In germline, CDR1 is LNHDA, CDR2 SQIVND (reference sequence). The length of the CDR3 is 14 residues. With V trimmed by 7 bases and J by 0 bases, 6 bases remained unmatched.

This rearrangement joins TRBV11-2 to TRBJ2-5, with a tentative D call TRBD1 (6 bases). The CDR3 has 13 amino acids. V lost 4 bases, J lost 9 bases, and 15 bases lay in between. In germline, CDR1 is SGHAT, CDR2 FQNNGV. This CDR3 reads CASSYSGSGAQYF. The DNA for the CDR3 is TGTGCCAGCAGCTATTCAGGGTCAGGGGCCCAGTACTTC.

The chain carries TRBV11-2 and TRBJ1-2; D is undetermined. The CDR3 spans 12 residues. In germline, CDR1 is SGHAT, CDR2 FQNNGV. CDR3 nucleotides: TGTGCAGACGGGCGGGCAGCCGATGGCTACACCTTC. Its protein product is CADGRAADGYTF.

The J gene is TRBJ1-2, the V gene TRBV6-5, with TRBD1 matching over 8 bases. The CDR3 has 15 residues. Germline assignment: CDR1 MNHEY and CDR2 SVGAGI. V was pared by 4 bases and J by 1 base, with 5 bases of the junction left unmatched. CDR3 in DNA: TGTGCCAGCAGTTCGCACAGGGGGAGTAACTATGGCTACACCTTC. It specifies CASSSHRGSNYGYTF.

The chain carries TRBV7-2 and TRBJ2-5; weak D call: TRBD2 (6 bases). The CDR3 loop spans 17 amino acids. In germline, CDR1 is SGHTA, CDR2 FQGNSA. V lost 2 bases and J 5 bases, leaving 21 bases between the germline ends. For the CDR3, the DNA is TGTGCCAGCAGCTTACCTGAAGGGGACTGGGGGAGGGAGACCCAGTACTTC. Translated: CASSLPEGDWGRETQYF.

The chain employs TRBV29-1 and TRBJ2-5; 16 nucleotides agree with TRBD2. The J call could be wrong; TRBJ2-7 is a better fit for the DNA end. The CDR3 runs 17 residues. Germline assignment: CDR1 SQVTM and CDR2 ANQGSEA. The CDR3 spells CSVAAGTSGRGAYEQYF. The CDR3 nucleotides are TGCAGCGTTGCAGCCGGGACTAGCGGGAGGGGGGCCTACGAGCAGTACTTC.

The V call is TRBV11-2, the J call TRBJ1-3; D ambiguous. Germline CDR1 reads SGHAT; CDR2 reads FQNNGV. The CDR3 consists of 15 residues. The ends were cut back, 3 bases at V and 0 bases at J, with 9 bases in the middle. In DNA, the CDR3 is TGTGCCAGCAGCTTTCCTACCGGCTCTGGAAACACCATATATTTT. Translation: CASSFPTGSGNTIYF. The variable domain in full, completed from reference TRBV11-2 and TRBJ1-3, reads EAGVAQSPRYKIIEKRQSVAFWCNPISGHATLYWYQQILGQGPKLLIQFQNNGVVDDSQLPKDRFSAERLKGVDSTLKIQPAKLEDSAVYLCASSFPTGSGNTIYFGEGSWLTVV.

The V and J genes are TRBV7-3 and TRBJ2-1; D is uncertain. The V end was cut by 1 base, the J end by 5 bases, with 15 bases between. Looked up from germline, CDR1 is SGHTA and CDR2 is FQGTGA. The CDR3 sequence is 16 residues long. The CDR3 sequence: CASSLSGLGSNNEQFF. DNA of the CDR3: TGTGCCAGCAGCTTAAGTGGGCTGGGCTCGAACAATGAGCAGTTCTTC.

CDR3 residues: CAISSPGTSGRETQYF. The CDR3 coding sequence is TGTGCCATCAGTTCGCCCGGGACTAGCGGACGGGAGACCCAGTACTTC. This sequence joins TRBV10-3 and TRBJ2-5; 11 bases fit TRBD2. The junction had 10 bases not matched to a gene; V was cut back by 5 bases and J by 5 bases. In germline, CDR1 is ENHRY, CDR2 SYGVKD. The CDR3 runs to 16 residues.

The rearrangement links TRBV2 to TRBJ1-2, with 7 bases lining up with TRBD1. CDR3 size: 15 residues. Germline assignment: CDR1 SNHLY and CDR2 FYNNEI. V trimming: 2 bases; J trimming: 3 bases; junction bases outside the gene matches: 6. Written as DNA, the CDR3 is TGTGCCAGCAGTGAAAACAGGGGAAGGGACTATGGCTACACCTTC. It specifies CASSENRGRDYGYTF.

The gene calls are TRBV6-1 and TRBJ2-3; D perhaps matches TRBD2 (7 bases). Between the trimmed V and J ends, which lost 3 bases and 0 bases, there was a span of 16 bases. Per germline, CDR1 MNHNS and CDR2 SASEGT. There are 17 residues in the CDR3. CDR3 residues: CASSEWGGLGSTDTQYF. The CDR3, as DNA: TGTGCCAGCAGTGAGTGGGGGGGCCTGGGTAGCACAGATACGCAGTATTTT.

The CDR3 DNA is TGTGCCAGCAGCGCAAGCGGAGATACGCAGTATTTT. It codes for CASSASGDTQYF. The genes are TRBV9 and TRBJ2-3; perhaps TRBD2 as D (5 bases). There are 12 residues in the CDR3. Trimming shortened V by 3 bases and J by 5 bases, and 7 bases separated the two germline ends. Germline-derived CDR1 and CDR2 are SGDLS and YYNGEE.

The gene calls are TRBV11-2 and TRBJ1-1, with 10 bases that match TRBD1. Germline V CDR1 and CDR2: SGHAT, FQNNGV. This CDR3 is 18 amino acids long. V lost 3 bases, J lost 1 base, and 11 bases stayed unmatched. The CDR3 DNA sequence: TGTGCCAGCAGCTTCCTAGGACAGGGGGTTTTGAAGAACACTGAAGCTTTCTTT. Encoded protein: CASSFLGQGVLKNTEAFF. Full variable domain (outside the CDR3, taken from reference TRBV11-2 and TRBJ1-1): EAGVAQSPRYKIIEKRQSVAFWCNPISGHATLYWYQQILGQGPKLLIQFQNNGVVDDSQLPKDRFSAERLKGVDSTLKIQPAKLEDSAVYLCASSFLGQGVLKNTEAFFGQGTRLTVV.

This clone was detected once. V is TRBV30 and J is TRBJ1-4; D remains ambiguous. This CDR3 is built from 13 residues. The V gene's germline CDR1 is GTSNPN and CDR2 SVGIG (reference sequence). Deletions cut 4 bases from V and 3 bases from J, with 9 bases between. This chain's CDR3 is CAWTGLSNEKLFF. The CDR3 bases are TGTGCCTGGACAGGCCTCTCTAATGAAAAACTGTTTTTT.

The chain uses TRBV4-2 and TRBJ1-1, with TRBD1 as a possible D gene (6 bases). Germline V gene lookup returns CDR1 LGHNA and CDR2 YNFKEQ. The germline V and J ends were trimmed by 1 base and 2 bases, with 17 bases remaining between them. The CDR3 consists of 17 residues. Here the CDR3 DNA reads TGTGCCAGCAGCCAAGGGGGGCAGGGCGGTTTAAACACTGAAGCTTTCTTT. Protein product: CASSQGGQGGLNTEAFF.

This chain joins TRBV11-2 and TRBJ2-7; D is possibly TRBD2 (7 bases). Germline values: CDR1 SGHAT, CDR2 FQNNGV. The CDR3 is made up of 18 amino acids. The V end was cut by 1 base, the J end by 0 bases, with 19 bases between. CDR3 coding DNA: TGTGCCAGCAGCTTAGGCGTCGCGGGGGCCCTCCTCTCCTACGAGCAGTACTTC. It is translated as CASSLGVAGALLSYEQYF.

The chain recombines TRBV28 with TRBJ1-5; 8 nucleotides match TRBD1. This CDR3 has 16 amino acids. Germline V gene lookup returns CDR1 MDHEN and CDR2 SYDVKM. The junction had 8 bases not matched to a gene; V was cut back by 3 bases and J by 4 bases. For the CDR3, the DNA is TGTGCCAGCAGTTTTGACAGGGGCCGAGGTAATCAGCCCCAGCATTTT. Protein product: CASSFDRGRGNQPQHF.

This chain joins TRBV10-2 and TRBJ2-3, with 14 bases lining up with TRBD2. CDR1 and CDR2 (germline): WSHSY, SAAADI. V was pared by 6 bases and J by 4 bases, with 0 bases of the junction left unmatched. The length of the CDR3 is 14 residues. The CDR3 sequence: CASRTSGGADTQYF. In DNA form, the CDR3 reads TGCGCCAGCAGGACTAGCGGGGGGGCAGATACGCAGTATTTT.